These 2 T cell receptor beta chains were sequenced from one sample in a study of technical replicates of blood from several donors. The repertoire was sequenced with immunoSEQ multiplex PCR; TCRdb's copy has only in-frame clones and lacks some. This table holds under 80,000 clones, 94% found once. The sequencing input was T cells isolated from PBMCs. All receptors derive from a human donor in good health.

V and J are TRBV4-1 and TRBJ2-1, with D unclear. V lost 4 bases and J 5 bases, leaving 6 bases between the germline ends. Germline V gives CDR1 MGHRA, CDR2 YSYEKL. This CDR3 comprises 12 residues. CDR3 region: CASSLVNNEQFF. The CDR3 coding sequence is TGCGCCAGCAGCCTAGTTAACAATGAGCAGTTCTTC.

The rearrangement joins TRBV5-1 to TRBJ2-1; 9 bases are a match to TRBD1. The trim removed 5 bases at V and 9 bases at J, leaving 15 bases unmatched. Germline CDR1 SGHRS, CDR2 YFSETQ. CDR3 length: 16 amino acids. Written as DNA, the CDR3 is TGCGCCAGCAGGGATGTCCGGGGACAGGGCGACTCTGAGCAGTTCTTC. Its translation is CASRDVRGQGDSEQFF.